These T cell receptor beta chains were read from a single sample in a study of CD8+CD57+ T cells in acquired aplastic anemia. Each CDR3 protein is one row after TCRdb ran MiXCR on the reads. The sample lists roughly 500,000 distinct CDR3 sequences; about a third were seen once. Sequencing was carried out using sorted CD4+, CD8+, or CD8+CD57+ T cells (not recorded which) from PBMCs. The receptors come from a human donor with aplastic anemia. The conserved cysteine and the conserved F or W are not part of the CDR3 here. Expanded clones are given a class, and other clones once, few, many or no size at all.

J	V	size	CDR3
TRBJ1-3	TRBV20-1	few	GALWTGIGNTIY
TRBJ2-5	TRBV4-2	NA	ASSQGRIEETQY
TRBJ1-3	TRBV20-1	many	SATPGLSSGNTIY
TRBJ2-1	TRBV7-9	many	ASSPRAGSSYNEQF
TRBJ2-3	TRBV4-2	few	ASSPRGATDTQY
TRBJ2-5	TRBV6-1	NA	ASSAATEETQY
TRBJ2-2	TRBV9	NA	ASRGGFPNTGELF
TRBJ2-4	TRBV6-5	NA	ASSFDAKNIQY
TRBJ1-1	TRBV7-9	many	ASSLIGAAF
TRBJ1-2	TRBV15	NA	ATSRSDRGYT
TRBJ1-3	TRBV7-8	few	ASSWVRGVSFGNTIY
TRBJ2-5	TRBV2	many	ASSFGGQETQY
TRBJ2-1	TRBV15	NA	ATSRVASNEQF
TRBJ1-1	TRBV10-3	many	AISDQGNTEAF
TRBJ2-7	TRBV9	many	ASSGTPGGGGGQY
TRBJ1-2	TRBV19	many	ASSTTTGLGYT
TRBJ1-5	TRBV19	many	ASSIGRGGAVQPQH
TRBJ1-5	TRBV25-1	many	ASSESRGGSGNQPQH
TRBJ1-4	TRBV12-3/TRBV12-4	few	ASRVTGGGNEKLF
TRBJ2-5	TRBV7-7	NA	ASSLALDGETQY
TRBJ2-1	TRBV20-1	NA	SAPNLNLASSYNEQF
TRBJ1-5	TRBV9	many	ASSVQESNQPQH
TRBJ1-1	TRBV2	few	ANPGTENTEAF
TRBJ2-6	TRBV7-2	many	ASTMRGSGANVLT
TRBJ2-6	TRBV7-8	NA	AGSPSLPGANVLT
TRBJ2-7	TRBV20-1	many	SAAFFGDEQY
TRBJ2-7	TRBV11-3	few	ASSLSLAGKQLEQY
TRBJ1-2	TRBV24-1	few	AASDPTGEYGYT
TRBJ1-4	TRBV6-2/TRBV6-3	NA	ASSTTGPTNEKLF
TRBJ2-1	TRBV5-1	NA	ASSLAQTTYNEQF
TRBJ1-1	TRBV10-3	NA	AIRAGTGWTEAF
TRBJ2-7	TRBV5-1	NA	VSSFLTSGRRYEQY
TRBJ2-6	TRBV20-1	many	SARTVLSGANVLT
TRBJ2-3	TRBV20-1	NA	SAYLAPSTDTQY
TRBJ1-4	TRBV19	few	ASSKFSAQDNEKLF
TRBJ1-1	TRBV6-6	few	ASSYPQGSTEAF
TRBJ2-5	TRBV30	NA	AWSVRGLAGVGTQY
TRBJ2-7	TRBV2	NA	ASRRGQGSYEQY
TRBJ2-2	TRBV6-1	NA	ASSHGDATNTGELF
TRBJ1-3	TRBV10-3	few	AISSDGNTIY
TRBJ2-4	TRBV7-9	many	ASSLELAEQY